This is a list of T cell receptor beta chains from one sample in a study of CD8 T cells in ankylosing spondylitis. TCRdb reprocessed the 5' RACE reads via MiXCR and lists one record per CDR3 protein. The data show 200,000 or so distinct CDR3 sequences, 13% seen once. The sample consisted of blood, either unsorted or a sorted T cell fraction (not recorded which). Receptors were obtained from a female donor with ankylosing spondylitis or in good health (not recorded which). The CDR3 runs from the conserved cysteine through the conserved F or W. D genes are given only for firm matches. Size values are once, few and many counts, or a class for expanded clones, and some rows have none.

v_gene	d_gene	j_gene	abundance	CDR3nt	CDR3aa
TRBV6-2/TRBV6-3	TRBD1	TRBJ2-7	many	TGTGCCAGCCGTAGACGGGACAGCGATTTCTACGAGCAGTACTTC	CASRRRDSDFYEQYF
TRBV4-3	NA	TRBJ1-2	many	TGCGCCAGCAGCCAAGATCCGGGGCAAGAATATGGCTACACCTTC	CASSQDPGQEYGYTF
TRBV7-2	TRBD2	TRBJ2-1	NA	TGTGCCAGCAGCTTATTGGCGGGAGGGCCTACTAATGAGCAGTTCTTC	CASSLLAGGPTNEQFF
TRBV19	TRBD2	TRBJ2-7	many	TGTGCCAGTAGTTTTAGCGGGAGCCAGTACGAGCAGTACTTC	CASSFSGSQYEQYF
TRBV5-1	NA	TRBJ2-2	many	TGCGCCAGCAGCTTTGTTGCGGGCAGCACCGGGGAGCTGTTTTTT	CASSFVAGSTGELFF
TRBV25-1	NA	TRBJ2-1	many	TGTGCCAGCAGGACTACTTCAAGGGATGAGCAGTTCTTC	CASRTTSRDEQFF
TRBV4-3	TRBD1	TRBJ2-1	many	TGCGCCAGCAGCCAAGAGGGCAGGGGGAGTGAGCAGTTCTTC	CASSQEGRGSEQFF
TRBV7-2	TRBD2	TRBJ2-7	NA	TGTGCCAGCAGCTTCCCCGGGACTAGCACCGAGCAGTACTTC	CASSFPGTSTEQYF
TRBV6-4	NA	TRBJ1-3	NA	TGTGCCTTCTACAAAGCCCCTGGACAGATGGATTCTGGAAACACCATATATTTT	CAFYKAPGQMDSGNTIYF
TRBV5-1	TRBD1	TRBJ2-3	few	TGCGCCAGCAGCACGACAGGGGGCGAGACAGATACGCAGTATTTT	CASSTTGGETDTQYF
TRBV15	TRBD1	TRBJ1-2	many	TGTGCCACCAGCATGGACAGGGCCGATGGCTACACCTTC	CATSMDRADGYTF
TRBV24-1	NA	TRBJ2-3	many	TGTGCCACCAGTGACCGGGTCCTGACACAGGATACGCAGTATTTT	CATSDRVLTQDTQYF
TRBV20-1	TRBD2	TRBJ2-1	many	TGCAGTGCTAGAGTTTTCAGAGTAGCGGGAGGGCCCAATGAGCAGTTCTTC	CSARVFRVAGGPNEQFF
TRBV5-5	NA	TRBJ1-6	many	TGTGCCAGCAGCTTAACGAGCTCCTATAATTCACCCCTCCACTTT	CASSLTSSYNSPLHF
TRBV12-3/TRBV12-4	NA	TRBJ2-2	few	TGTGCCAGCAGCACGCGACAGGTGGAGGAGCTGTTTTTT	CASSTRQVEELFF
TRBV4-1	NA	TRBJ2-2	many	TGCGCCAGCAGCCAAGTGGGCCAGCTTAACACCGGGGAGCTGTTTTTT	CASSQVGQLNTGELFF
TRBV12-3/TRBV12-4	TRBD2	TRBJ2-7	NA	TGTGCCAGCAGTCGAGCGGGAGTCGAGCAGTACTTC	CASSRAGVEQYF
TRBV18	TRBD1	TRBJ2-3	few	TGTGCCAGCTCATCAGGACAGGGATACGATACGCAGTATTTT	CASSSGQGYDTQYF
TRBV5-1	TRBD2	TRBJ2-1	many	TGCGCCAGCAGCTTATATGGTAGCGGGACTACCTACAATGAGCAGTTCTTC	CASSLYGSGTTYNEQFF
TRBV9	NA	TRBJ1-6	few	TGTGCCAGCAGCGTAGAGGCGCGTCGTAATTCACCCCTCCACTTT	CASSVEARRNSPLHF
TRBV11-3	TRBD1	TRBJ1-2	few	TGTGCCAGCAGCCCTCGGACAGGGCTTAACTATGGCTACACCTTC	CASSPRTGLNYGYTF
TRBV3-1	NA	TRBJ2-7	many	TGTGCCAGCAGCCGATATACGTACGAGCAGTACTTC	CASSRYTYEQYF
TRBV4-1	TRBD2	TRBJ2-1	few	TGCGCCAGCAGCCCGGCCGGGACTAACAATGAGCAGTTCTTC	CASSPAGTNNEQFF
TRBV6-1	NA	TRBJ1-2	many	TGTGCCAGCAGCGCAGCGCAAACAGGGCAGTCATCCTATGGCTACACCTTC	CASSAAQTGQSSYGYTF
TRBV6-1	NA	TRBJ2-1	many	TGTGCCAGCAGTGAACCTCCCCTAAGCGGGCCTACGGGGGATGAGCAGTTCTTC	CASSEPPLSGPTGDEQFF
TRBV5-6	TRBD1	TRBJ1-1	many	TGTGCCAGCAGCAGGACCGGACAGGGGGCTGACACTGAAGCTTTCTTT	CASSRTGQGADTEAFF
TRBV5-1	NA	TRBJ2-7	few	TGCGCCAGCAGCTTGGCAGGGGCGCTTTACGAGCAGTACTTC	CASSLAGALYEQYF
TRBV5-5	NA	TRBJ1-6	few	TGTGCCAGCAGCTTGGGACCTTCACCCCTCCACTTT	CASSLGPSPLHF
TRBV28	NA	TRBJ2-2	NA	TGTGCCAGCAAAGGTGTCTCACCCGGGGAGCTGTTTTTT	CASKGVSPGELFF
TRBV7-2	NA	TRBJ2-1	NA	TGTGCCAGCAGCTTAGGGGTCGGGCGGGTAAACAATGAGCAGTTCTTC	CASSLGVGRVNNEQFF
TRBV20-1	TRBD2	TRBJ2-7	few	TGCAGTGCTACACGGTTAAAAGGACTAGGGTCCTACGAGCAGTACTTC	CSATRLKGLGSYEQYF
TRBV20-1	TRBD1	TRBJ1-1	few	TGCAGTGCAGAGACAGGGGGCACTGAAGCTTTCTTT	CSAETGGTEAFF
TRBV29-1	TRBD1	TRBJ1-2	many	TGCAGCGTTGAGGAACTCAGGGGGCCGGCGGGCTACACCTTC	CSVEELRGPAGYTF
TRBV15	TRBD1	TRBJ2-6	NA	TGTGCCACCAGCAGATCTCAAGGGGGCCTATCTGGGGCCAACGTCCTGACTTTC	CATSRSQGGLSGANVLTF
TRBV20-1	TRBD2	TRBJ2-1	few	TGCAGTGCTAGTGGGTTCTTTGCTAGCGGGAGATTAAATGAGCAGTTCTTC	CSASGFFASGRLNEQFF
TRBV7-6	TRBD1	TRBJ1-2	once	TGTGCCAGCAGCTCGGGACAACCAGGGGGGTACGGCTACACCTTC	CASSSGQPGGYGYTF